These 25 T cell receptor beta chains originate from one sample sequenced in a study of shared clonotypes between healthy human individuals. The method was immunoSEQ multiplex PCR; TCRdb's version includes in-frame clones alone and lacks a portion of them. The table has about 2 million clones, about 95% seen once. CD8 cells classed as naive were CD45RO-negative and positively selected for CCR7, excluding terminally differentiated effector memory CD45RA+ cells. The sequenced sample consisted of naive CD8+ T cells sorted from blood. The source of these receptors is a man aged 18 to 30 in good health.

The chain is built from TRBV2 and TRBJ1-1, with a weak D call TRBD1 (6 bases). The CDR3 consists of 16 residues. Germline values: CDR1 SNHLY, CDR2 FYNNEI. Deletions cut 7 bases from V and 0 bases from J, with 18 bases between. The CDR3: CASNRQDLRLNTEAFF. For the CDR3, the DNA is TGTGCCAGCAATCGACAGGACCTAAGATTGAACACTGAAGCTTTCTTT.

CDR3 loop: CASSTGGQGSYEQYF. In DNA form, the CDR3 reads TGTGCCAGCAGCACCGGGGGACAGGGGAGCTACGAGCAGTACTTC. The chain recombines TRBV9 with TRBJ2-7; 10 nucleotides align to TRBD1. Unmatched junction bases numbered 7, after V lost 4 bases and J lost 3 bases. The V gene's germline CDR1 is SGDLS and CDR2 YYNGEE. The CDR3 sequence is 15 residues long.

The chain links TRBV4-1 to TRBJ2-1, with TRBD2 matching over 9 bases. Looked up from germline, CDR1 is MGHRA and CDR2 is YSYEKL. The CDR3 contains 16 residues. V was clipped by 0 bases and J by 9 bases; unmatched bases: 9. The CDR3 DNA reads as TGCGCCAGCAGCCAAGATCGGGTAGCGGGAGCGGTTGAGCAGTTCTTC. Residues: CASSQDRVAGAVEQFF.

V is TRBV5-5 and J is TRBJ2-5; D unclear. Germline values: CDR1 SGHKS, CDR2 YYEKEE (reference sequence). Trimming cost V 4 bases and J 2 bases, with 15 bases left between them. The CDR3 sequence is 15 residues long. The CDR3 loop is CASSVADFDQETQYF. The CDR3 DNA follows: TGTGCCAGCAGCGTCGCCGATTTCGATCAAGAGACCCAGTACTTC.

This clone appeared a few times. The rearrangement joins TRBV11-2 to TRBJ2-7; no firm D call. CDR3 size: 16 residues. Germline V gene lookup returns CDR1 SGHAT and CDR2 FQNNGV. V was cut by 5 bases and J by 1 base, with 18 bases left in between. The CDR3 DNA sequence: TGTGCCAGCAGCCCCCCGAACGGGTTGGGGTCCTACGAGCAGTACTTC. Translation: CASSPPNGLGSYEQYF.

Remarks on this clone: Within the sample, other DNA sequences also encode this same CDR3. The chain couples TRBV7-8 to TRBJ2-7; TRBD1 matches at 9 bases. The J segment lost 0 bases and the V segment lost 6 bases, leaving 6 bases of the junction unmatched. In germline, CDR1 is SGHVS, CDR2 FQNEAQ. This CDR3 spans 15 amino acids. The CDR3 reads CASSSPGQGSYEQYF. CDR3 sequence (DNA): TGTGCCAGCAGTTCCCCGGGACAGGGCTCCTACGAGCAGTACTTC.

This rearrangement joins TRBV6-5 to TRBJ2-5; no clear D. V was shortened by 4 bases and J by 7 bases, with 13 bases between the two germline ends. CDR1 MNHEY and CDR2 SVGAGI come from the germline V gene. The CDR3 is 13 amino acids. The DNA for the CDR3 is TGTGCCAGCAGTTCTGACCCCTCTGTGACCCAGTACTTC. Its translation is CASSSDPSVTQYF.

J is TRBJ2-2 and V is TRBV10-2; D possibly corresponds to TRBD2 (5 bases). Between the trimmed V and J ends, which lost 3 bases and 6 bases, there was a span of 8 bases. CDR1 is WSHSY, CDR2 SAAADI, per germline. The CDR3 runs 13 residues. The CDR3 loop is CASSEREAGELFF. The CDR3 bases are TGCGCCAGCAGTGAACGGGAAGCCGGGGAGCTGTTTTTT.

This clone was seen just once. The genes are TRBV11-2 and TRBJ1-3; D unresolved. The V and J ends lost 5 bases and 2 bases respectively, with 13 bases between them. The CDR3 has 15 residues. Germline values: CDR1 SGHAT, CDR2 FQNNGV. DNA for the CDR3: TGTGCCAGCAGCAATTTTCGGGTCACTGGAAACACCATATATTTT. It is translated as CASSNFRVTGNTIYF.

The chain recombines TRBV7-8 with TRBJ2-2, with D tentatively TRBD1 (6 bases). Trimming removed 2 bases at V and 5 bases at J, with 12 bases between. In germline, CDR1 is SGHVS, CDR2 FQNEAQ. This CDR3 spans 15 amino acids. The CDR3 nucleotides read TGTGCCAGCAGCTTACGGGACATTTTGACCGGGGAGCTGTTTTTT. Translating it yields CASSLRDILTGELFF.

CDR3 sequence: CASSFYRGDYEQYF. CDR3 sequence (DNA): TGTGCCAGCAGTTTTTATCGAGGGGACTACGAGCAGTACTTC. The rearrangement links TRBV27 to TRBJ2-7; either TRBD1 or TRBD2 may supply D (5 bases each). CDR1 is MNHEY and CDR2 is SMNVEV in the germline V gene (reference sequence). V was pared by 3 bases and J by 3 bases, with 12 bases between. This CDR3 contains 14 residues.

CDR3 in DNA: TGTGCCAGCAGGGGACAGGGGGTCGAGTATGGCTACACCTTC. Amino acid sequence: CASRGQGVEYGYTF. The rearrangement uses TRBV9 and TRBJ1-2, with 11 bases aligning to TRBD1. The CDR3 extends over 14 amino acids. Germline CDR1 is SGDLS and CDR2 is YYNGEE. V dropped 5 bases and J dropped 5; count of bases not matched to a gene: 5.

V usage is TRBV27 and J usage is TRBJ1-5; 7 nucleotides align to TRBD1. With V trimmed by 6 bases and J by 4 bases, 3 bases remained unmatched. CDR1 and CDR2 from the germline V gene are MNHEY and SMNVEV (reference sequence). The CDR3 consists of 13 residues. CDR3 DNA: TGTGCCAGCAGCGAGACAGGGAATCAGCCCCAGCATTTT. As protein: CASSETGNQPQHF.

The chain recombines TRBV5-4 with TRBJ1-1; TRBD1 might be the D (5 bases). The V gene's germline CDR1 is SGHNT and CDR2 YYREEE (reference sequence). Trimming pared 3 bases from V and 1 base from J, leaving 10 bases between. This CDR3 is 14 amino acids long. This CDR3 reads CASSSGFGNTEAFF. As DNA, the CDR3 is TGTGCCAGCAGCTCAGGGTTCGGGAACACTGAAGCTTTCTTT.

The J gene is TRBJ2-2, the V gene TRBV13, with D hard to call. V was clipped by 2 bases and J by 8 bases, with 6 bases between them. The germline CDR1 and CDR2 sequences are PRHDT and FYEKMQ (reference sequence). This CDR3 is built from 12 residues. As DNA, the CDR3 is TGTGCCAGCAGCTTAATTCCGGGGGAGCTGTTTTTT. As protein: CASSLIPGELFF.

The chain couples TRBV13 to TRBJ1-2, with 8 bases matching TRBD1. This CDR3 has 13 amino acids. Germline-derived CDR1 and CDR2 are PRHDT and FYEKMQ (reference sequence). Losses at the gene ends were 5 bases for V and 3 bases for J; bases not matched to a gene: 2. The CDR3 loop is CASSAGQDYGYTF. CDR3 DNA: TGTGCCAGCAGCGCGGGACAGGACTATGGCTACACCTTC.

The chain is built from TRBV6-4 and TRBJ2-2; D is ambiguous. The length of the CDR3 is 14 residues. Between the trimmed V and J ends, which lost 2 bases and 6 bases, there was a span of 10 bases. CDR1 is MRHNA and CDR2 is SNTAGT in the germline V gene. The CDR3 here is CASSDPPRAGELFF. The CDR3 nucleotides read TGTGCCAGCAGTGACCCCCCGAGAGCCGGGGAGCTGTTTTTT.

The CDR3 sequence is CASSEWQGDYTGELFF. The DNA for the CDR3 is TGTGCCAGCAGTGAATGGCAGGGCGATTACACCGGGGAGCTGTTTTTT. The chain recombines TRBV2 with TRBJ2-2; maybe TRBD1 (5 bases). The CDR3 is 16 amino acids. Germline lookup yields CDR1 SNHLY and CDR2 FYNNEI. V lost 2 bases, J lost 3 bases, and 13 bases lay in between.

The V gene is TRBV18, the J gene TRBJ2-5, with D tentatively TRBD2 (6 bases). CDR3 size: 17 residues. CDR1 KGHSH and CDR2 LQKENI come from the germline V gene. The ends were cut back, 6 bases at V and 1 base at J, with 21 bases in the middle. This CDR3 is CASSPDAFIAAQETQYF. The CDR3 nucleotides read TGTGCCAGCTCCCCCGATGCCTTCATAGCGGCCCAAGAGACCCAGTACTTC.

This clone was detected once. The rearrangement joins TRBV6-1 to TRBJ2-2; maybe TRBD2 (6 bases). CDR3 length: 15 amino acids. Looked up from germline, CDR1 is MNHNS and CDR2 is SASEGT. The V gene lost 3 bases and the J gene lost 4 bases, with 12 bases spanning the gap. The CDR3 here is CASSDPPGSTGELFF. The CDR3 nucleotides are TGTGCCAGCAGTGACCCGCCCGGGAGCACCGGGGAGCTGTTTTTT.

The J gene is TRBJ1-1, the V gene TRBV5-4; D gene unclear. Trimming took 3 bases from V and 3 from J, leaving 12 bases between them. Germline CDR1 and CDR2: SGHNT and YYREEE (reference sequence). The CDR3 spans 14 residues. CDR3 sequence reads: CASSYNTYYTEAFF. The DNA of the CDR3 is TGTGCCAGCAGCTATAACACCTATTACACTGAAGCTTTCTTT.

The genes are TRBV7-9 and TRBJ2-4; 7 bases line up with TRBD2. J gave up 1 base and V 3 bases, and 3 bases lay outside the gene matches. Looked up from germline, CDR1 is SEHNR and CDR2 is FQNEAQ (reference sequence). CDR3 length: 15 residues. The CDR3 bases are TGTGCCAGCAGCTTGCCCGGGGGGGCCAAAAACATTCAGTACTTC. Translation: CASSLPGGAKNIQYF.

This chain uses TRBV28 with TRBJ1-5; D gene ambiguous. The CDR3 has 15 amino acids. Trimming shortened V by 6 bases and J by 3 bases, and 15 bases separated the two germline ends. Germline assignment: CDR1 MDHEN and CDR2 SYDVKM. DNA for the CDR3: TGTGCCAGCAGGGATTCCCCGGGTTCCAATCAGCCCCAGCATTTT. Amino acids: CASRDSPGSNQPQHF.

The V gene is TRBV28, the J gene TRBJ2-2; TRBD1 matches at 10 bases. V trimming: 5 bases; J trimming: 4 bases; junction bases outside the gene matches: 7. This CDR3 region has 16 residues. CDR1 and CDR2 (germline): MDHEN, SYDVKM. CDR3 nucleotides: TGTGCCAGCAGTCTCCAGACAGGGGGCGTCACCGGGGAGCTGTTTTTT. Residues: CASSLQTGGVTGELFF.

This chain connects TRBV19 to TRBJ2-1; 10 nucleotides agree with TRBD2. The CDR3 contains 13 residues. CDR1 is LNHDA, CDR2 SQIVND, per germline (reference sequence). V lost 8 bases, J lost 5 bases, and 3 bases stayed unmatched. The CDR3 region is CASGTSVDNEQFF. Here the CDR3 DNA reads TGTGCCAGTGGGACTAGCGTCGACAATGAGCAGTTCTTC.